This T cell receptor beta chain was sequenced in a study of blood T cell repertoires in COVID-19. For the study at large: Italy, Spain and the United States were the sources of the convalescent and acute COVID-19 samples. PBMCs, B-cell-depleted T cells, or T cells provided the cDNA or gDNA that made up the material.

The CDR3 consists of 15 residues. Germline loops: CDR1 SGHNT, CDR2 YENEEA. V shed 2 bases and J shed 7 bases, with 12 bases lying between them. In its sample, this clone was seen a few times. Original handling: Estimation of nucleated cell counts was performed using reference gene primer amplification. Profiling relied on immunoSEQ multiplex PCR, and the TCRdb table lists in-frame clones only, not all of them. V and J calls and clone size are given by that table; D and trimming were obtained from the DNA. The table includes fewer than 50,000 clones, roughly 88% detected once. The rearrangement uses TRBV11-3 and TRBJ1-6, with D perhaps matching TRBD1 (5 bases). Sequencing input: peripheral blood. The TCR was taken from a human donor in a cohort sampled during active COVID-19. The CDR3 sequence: CASSLYGTDNSPLHF. As DNA, the CDR3 is TGTGCCAGCAGCTTATACGGGACTGACAATTCACCCCTCCACTTT.